The 23 T cell receptor beta chains below come from one sample, sequenced in a study of blood T cell repertoires in COVID-19 (dated by TCRdb to about 2020). The method behind the library was the immunoSEQ multiplex PCR assay. TCRdb re-hosts the immuneACCESS table, in-frame sequences only. Its copies lack some clones; in the studies checked, an unresolved V gene accounts for under half of them, and the cause for the rest is not known. The sample includes roughly 280,000 clones, with less than 85% observed a single time. About 4.5% of the sample is held by the ten biggest clonotypes. Sequences were obtained from peripheral blood. Every receptor here comes from a man aged 55 to 69 who had recovered from COVID-19.

This clone was seen only a few times. V gene TRBV7-9 combines with J gene TRBJ2-7; 8 nucleotides match TRBD2. The CDR3 has 14 amino acids. V gave up 5 bases and J gave up 5 bases; unmatched junction bases: 8. CDR1 SEHNR and CDR2 FQNEAQ come from the germline V gene (reference sequence). CDR3 nucleotide sequence: TGTGCCAGCAGCCCTCGGACTAGCAGCCACGAGCAGTACTTC. It encodes CASSPRTSSHEQYF.

In DNA form, the CDR3 reads TGTGCCAGTAGTATCTATAACGGCAGGGGTTCACCCCTCCACTTT. As protein: CASSIYNGRGSPLHF. The chain recombines TRBV19 with TRBJ1-6; possible D gene TRBD1, 6 bases. This CDR3 contains 15 residues. In germline, CDR1 is LNHDA, CDR2 SQIVND (reference sequence). Trimming shortened V by 3 bases and J by 9 bases, and 15 bases separated the two germline ends. Based on the CDR3 plus reference TRBV19 and TRBJ1-6, the full variable domain is DGGITQSPKYLFRKEGQNVTLSCEQNLNHDAMYWYRQDPGQGLRLIYYSQIVNDFQKGDIAEGYSVSREKKESFPLTVTSAQKNPTAFYLCASSIYNGRGSPLHFGNGTRLTVT.

The chain recombines TRBV19 with TRBJ2-1, with 13 bases lining up with TRBD2. Losses at the gene ends were 4 bases for V and 8 bases for J; bases not matched to a gene: 8. The CDR3 extends over 16 amino acids. The germline V gene has CDR1 LNHDA and CDR2 SQIVND (reference sequence). CDR3 nucleotide sequence: TGTGCCAGTAGTAAGGCCGGGACTAGCGGGACCTATGAGCAGTTCTTC. This gives the protein CASSKAGTSGTYEQFF.

This rearrangement joins TRBV5-1 to TRBJ2-5; TRBD2 matches at 15 bases. CDR1 and CDR2 (germline): SGHRS, YFSETQ. Germline trimming cut 4 bases from V and 5 bases from J; bases unmatched to any gene: 12. CDR3 length equals 18 residues. The CDR3 reads CASSPLGLAGGHGETQYF. The CDR3 nucleotides are TGCGCCAGCAGCCCTCTGGGACTAGCGGGAGGCCATGGGGAGACCCAGTACTTC.

In DNA, the CDR3 is TGTGCCAGCAGTTCCTCTAGCGGGGGGGCCCAGCATGAGCAGTTCTTC. Encoded protein: CASSSSSGGAQHEQFF. The chain is built from TRBV6-6 and TRBJ2-1, with TRBD2 matching over 12 bases. Trimming at V came to 4 bases and at J to 8 bases, leaving 9 bases not matched to a gene. Germline-derived CDR1 and CDR2 are MNHNY and SVGAGI (reference sequence). CDR3 length: 16 amino acids.

This sequence joins TRBV7-8 and TRBJ2-1; weak D call: TRBD1 (5 bases). Germline V gene sequence: CDR1 SGHVS, CDR2 FQNEAQ. V was clipped by 2 bases and J by 2 bases, with 16 bases between them. The CDR3 length is 17 residues. The chain's CDR3 is CASSLSSWTRTYNEQFF. CDR3 nucleotide sequence: TGTGCCAGCAGCTTATCTTCCTGGACACGGACCTACAATGAGCAGTTCTTC.

A remark on this clone: This CDR3 is also generated by other DNA sequences in the sample. This chain joins TRBV5-1 and TRBJ2-3; TRBD1 matches 8 bases. The CDR3 extends over 16 amino acids. With 4 bases clipped from V and 1 base from J, the junction kept 8 bases outside the gene matches. Germline CDR1 SGHRS, CDR2 YFSETQ. CDR3 region: CASSRGQGWGTDTQYF. For the CDR3, the DNA is TGCGCCAGCAGCCGCGGACAGGGATGGGGCACAGATACGCAGTATTTT.

The J gene is TRBJ1-2, the V gene TRBV2; D remains ambiguous. With 0 bases removed from V and 2 bases from J, the gap between germline ends came to 10 bases. CDR3 length: 15 residues. Germline CDR1 is SNHLY and CDR2 is FYNNEI. The DNA for the CDR3 is TGTGCCAGCAGTGAAGCGGGCAGGTGGAACTATGGCTACACCTTC. Protein: CASSEAGRWNYGYTF.

This chain joins TRBV4-1 and TRBJ2-5; TRBD2 aligns across 7 bases. V was pared by 1 base and J by 3 bases, with 2 bases of the junction left unmatched. There are 14 residues in the CDR3. Germline lookup yields CDR1 MGHRA and CDR2 YSYEKL. The CDR3 bases are TGCGCCAGCAGCCAAGTCGGACTAGAAGAGACCCAGTACTTC. This codes for CASSQVGLEETQYF.

This rearrangement joins TRBV2 to TRBJ2-7, with 7 bases lining up with TRBD2. The CDR3 loop spans 14 amino acids. Germline assignment: CDR1 SNHLY and CDR2 FYNNEI. Losses at the gene ends were 4 bases for V and 7 bases for J; bases not matched to a gene: 10. CDR3 nucleotide sequence: TGTGCCAGCAGTGTTTGGGGAGGAGCGGGGGAGCAGTACTTC. Its protein product is CASSVWGGAGEQYF.

This chain links TRBV18 with TRBJ2-3; 8 nucleotides line up with TRBD1. CDR3 size: 15 residues. Germline V gene data show CDR1 as KGHSH and CDR2 as LQKENI. Unmatched junction bases numbered 2, after V lost 3 bases and J lost 0 bases. For the CDR3, the DNA is TGTGCCAGCTCACCCAGGGGGCAAAGCACAGATACGCAGTATTTT. Protein sequence: CASSPRGQSTDTQYF.

This clone has a single count. The J gene is TRBJ2-1, the V gene TRBV5-1; 9 bases are a match to TRBD1. Germline V gene lookup returns CDR1 SGHRS and CDR2 YFSETQ. The CDR3 loop spans 16 amino acids. The trim removed 3 bases at V and 0 bases at J, leaving 4 bases unmatched. CDR3 protein: CASSWDRASSYNEQFF. CDR3 sequence (DNA): TGCGCCAGCAGCTGGGACAGGGCGAGCTCCTACAATGAGCAGTTCTTC. The full variable domain, with the rest looked up from reference TRBV5-1 and TRBJ2-1, is KAGVTQTPRYLIKTRGQQVTLSCSPISGHRSVSWYQQTPGQGLQFLFEYFSETQRNKGNFPGRFSGRQFSNSRSEMNVSTLELGDSALYLCASSWDRASSYNEQFFGPGTRLTVL.

The chain uses TRBV19 and TRBJ1-2; a weak D match, TRBD1 (5 bases). The CDR3 is 15 residues long. The V end was cut by 6 bases, the J end by 2 bases, with 16 bases between. Germline CDR1 and CDR2: LNHDA and SQIVND (reference sequence). The CDR3 DNA sequence: TGTGCCAGTAGCCCCCGGACATCCCAAAACTATGGCTACACCTTC. Translating gives CASSPRTSQNYGYTF. The variable domain in full, completed from reference TRBV19 and TRBJ1-2, reads DGGITQSPKYLFRKEGQNVTLSCEQNLNHDAMYWYRQDPGQGLRLIYYSQIVNDFQKGDIAEGYSVSREKKESFPLTVTSAQKNPTAFYLCASSPRTSQNYGYTFGSGTRLTVV.

The gene calls are TRBV29-1 and TRBJ2-1, with D unresolved. Germline values: CDR1 SQVTM, CDR2 ANQGSEA. The germline V and J ends were trimmed by 0 bases and 0 bases, with 6 bases remaining between them. CDR3 length equals 14 residues. The CDR3 here is CSVEDKASYNEQFF. The CDR3 DNA sequence: TGCAGCGTTGAAGATAAAGCCTCCTACAATGAGCAGTTCTTC.

This sequence joins TRBV5-4 and TRBJ2-3; 11 nucleotides align to TRBD2. The CDR3 has 17 amino acids. The germline gives CDR1 SGHNT, CDR2 YYREEE (reference sequence). Germline trimming cut 1 base from V and 6 bases from J; bases unmatched to any gene: 10. CDR3: CASSLWGSGGAFDTQYF. The CDR3 DNA reads as TGTGCCAGCAGCTTGTGGGGTAGCGGGGGGGCTTTCGATACGCAGTATTTT.

V and J are TRBV7-8 and TRBJ1-5; TRBD1 aligns across 7 bases. Trimming took 7 bases from V and 4 from J; bases not matched to a gene: 7. The CDR3 sequence is 14 residues long. Germline V gene data show CDR1 as SGHVS and CDR2 as FQNEAQ. DNA of the CDR3: TGTGCCAGCACCTACAGGGGCCTAAATCAGCCCCAGCATTTT. Translated, it gives CASTYRGLNQPQHF.

This clone was recorded once. The gene calls are TRBV6-5 and TRBJ2-7; tentatively, D is TRBD1 (6 bases). CDR3 length equals 15 residues. CDR1 and CDR2 (germline): MNHEY, SVGAGI. Trimming cost V 5 bases and J 4 bases, with 18 bases left between them. The DNA for the CDR3 is TGTGCCAGCAGTCCAACAGGGTCGGCGGGTTACGAGCAGTACTTC. The encoded protein is CASSPTGSAGYEQYF.

The chain carries TRBV7-8 and TRBJ2-1, with TRBD2 matching over 10 bases. With 6 bases clipped from V and 3 bases from J, the junction kept 5 bases outside the gene matches. The CDR3 is 15 amino acids. Germline assignment: CDR1 SGHVS and CDR2 FQNEAQ. This CDR3 is CASSPGTSVYNEQFF. The CDR3 nucleotides read TGTGCCAGCAGTCCCGGGACTAGCGTCTACAATGAGCAGTTCTTC.

The rearrangement links TRBV14 to TRBJ2-1; 10 nucleotides align to TRBD1. The CDR3 extends over 15 amino acids. The V and J ends lost 5 bases and 3 bases, in that order; junction bases with no gene match: 4. CDR1 and CDR2 from the germline V gene are SGHDN and FVKESK. The CDR3 region has the DNA TGTGCCAGCAGCTCCGGGACAGGGGACTACAATGAGCAGTTCTTC. It encodes CASSSGTGDYNEQFF.

The V and J genes are TRBV3-1 (or the pseudogene TRBV3-2) and TRBJ1-5; TRBD1 matches 12 bases. V was pared by 4 bases and J by 9 bases, with 10 bases of the junction left unmatched. Germline values: CDR1 LGHDT, CDR2 YNNKEL (reference sequence). CDR3 length: 16 amino acids. This CDR3 reads CASSPGTGGGLRPQHF. For the CDR3, the DNA is TGTGCCAGCAGCCCAGGGACAGGGGGCGGTTTACGGCCCCAGCATTTT.

CDR3 in amino acids: CASTETRTANTEAFF. For the CDR3, the DNA is TGTGCCAGCACCGAAACGCGGACAGCGAACACTGAAGCTTTCTTT. V gene TRBV2 combines with J gene TRBJ1-1; TRBD1 might be the D (6 bases). V lost 7 bases and J 1 base, leaving 16 bases between the germline ends. The germline CDR1 and CDR2 sequences are SNHLY and FYNNEI. The CDR3 is 15 residues long.

J is TRBJ2-7 and V is TRBV5-1, with TRBD1 matching 8 bases. V shed 3 bases, J shed 6 bases, and the junction held 5 bases outside the gene matches. Per the germline V gene, CDR1 is SGHRS and CDR2 is YFSETQ. The CDR3 contains 13 residues. CDR3 nucleotide sequence: TGCGCCAGCAGCTCACTGGACAGGGTCGAGCAGTACTTC. Its protein is CASSSLDRVEQYF.

The J gene is TRBJ2-2, the V gene TRBV2, with 8 bases that match TRBD1. J lost 4 bases, V lost 7 bases, and 8 bases had no gene match. The germline V gene has CDR1 SNHLY and CDR2 FYNNEI. This CDR3 spans 15 amino acids. The CDR3 loop is CASKGQGVGTGELFF. The DNA for the CDR3 is TGTGCCAGCAAAGGACAGGGAGTAGGCACCGGGGAGCTGTTTTTT.